The rows below give T cell receptor beta chains drawn from one sample of a study of shared clonotypes between healthy human individuals. TCRdb's copy holds only in-frame clones and misses some; the assay was immunoSEQ multiplex PCR. The sample lists some 1,600,000 clones, 95% to 99% seen once, with approximately 0.45% in the top ten. The sample consisted of naive CD4+ T cells sorted from blood. These receptors came from a young man in good health. The CDR3 runs from the conserved cysteine through the conserved F or W.

j_call v_call cdr3_aa
TRBJ1-1 TRBV28 CASSLLGAGGTEAFF
TRBJ2-5 TRBV5-5 CASSLTGLGTPQGTQYF
TRBJ2-3 TRBV7-8 CASSLRPGLAGTDTQYF
TRBJ2-1 TRBV29-1 CSISPGLAGKDEQFF
TRBJ1-4 TRBV18 CASSLKLGANEKLFF
TRBJ1-1 TRBV7-2 CASRQLLLRDTNTEAFF
TRBJ1-1 TRBV7-6 CASSPGGGTEAFF
TRBJ1-1 TRBV5-8 CASSRRQGGGTEAFF
TRBJ1-1 TRBV9 CASSVVSTNTEAFF
TRBJ2-7 TRBV7-9 CASSPRWDRDYEQYF
TRBJ2-7 TRBV30 CAWSLATYEQYF
TRBJ2-7 TRBV29-1 CSVCLGPGETYEQYF
TRBJ2-2 TRBV11-2 CASTPRGGPNTGELFF
TRBJ2-2 TRBV9 CASSVEGVGELFF
TRBJ2-1 TRBV7-8 CASSLVGPSYNEQFF
TRBJ2-6 TRBV28 CASSVGLGVSGANVLTF
TRBJ2-7 TRBV7-2 CASSPRTSGSWYEQYF
TRBJ2-1 TRBV7-7 CASSPGGRASYNEQFF
TRBJ2-7 TRBV30 CALGHFRSGTYEQYF
TRBJ1-5 TRBV15 CATSRDPDTWPKPQHF
TRBJ2-1 TRBV29-1 CSVLSPWGHNYNEQFF
TRBJ1-2 TRBV7-9 CASSFGETNYGYTF
TRBJ2-5 TRBV10-3 CAISEGVSQETQYF
TRBJ2-7 TRBV10-1 CASSESSGHRYEQYF
TRBJ2-1 TRBV7-9 CASSSPPRRDNEQFF
TRBJ2-7 TRBV6-6 CASSGDRWDKYF
TRBJ2-2 TRBV9 CASSVELAAGELFF
TRBJ1-1 TRBV5-4 CASSLPGPNTEAFF
TRBJ1-5 TRBV18 CASSPPTDPNQPQHF
TRBJ2-2 TRBV19 CASSNDRGRGTGELFF
TRBJ2-7 TRBV7-9 CASSLLAGAYEQYF
TRBJ2-5 TRBV5-1 CASSPGTGTYQETQYF
TRBJ2-6 TRBV28 CASMTGVAWGANVLTF
TRBJ2-3 TRBV5-6 CASSLGDRSTDTQYF
TRBJ2-1 TRBV9 CASSVKSVSSYNEQFF
TRBJ1-4 TRBV7-9 CASSLGQGITNEKLFF
TRBJ2-5 TRBV2 CASSELTPQETQYF
TRBJ2-7 TRBV7-6 CASGGGRIRVRAHEQYF
TRBJ2-7 TRBV28 CASSFSSVSSYEQYF
TRBJ1-2 TRBV10-3 CAIRGTLVEASYGYTF
TRBJ2-1 TRBV29-1 CSVERAGGKSSYNEQFF
TRBJ2-3 TRBV7-9 CASSSGQGAVEDTQYF
TRBJ1-2 TRBV28 CASSFIGSSYGYTF
TRBJ2-6 TRBV6-5 CASSYRWTGANVLTF
TRBJ2-1 TRBV10-3 CAISGLAEYNEQFF
TRBJ1-4 TRBV28 CASTEGGTNEKLFF
TRBJ2-3 TRBV6-5 CASSSLGGTSTDTQYF
TRBJ2-1 TRBV27 CASSPGGSADSYNEQFF
TRBJ1-2 TRBV5-1 CASSSQGALYGYTF
TRBJ2-1 TRBV7-2 CASSARGTFNHNEQFF
TRBJ2-5 TRBV11-2 CASSPRLLVETQYF
TRBJ2-1 TRBV9 CASSTGDSYNEQFF
TRBJ2-7 TRBV25-1 CASSPFSGSSYEQYF
TRBJ2-7 TRBV6-7 CAPGAGRYEQYF